The sequence of this TCR beta chain was determined in a study of cytomegalovirus exposure and HLA in healthy donors. Study outcomes and limitations: The HLA-A and HLA-B alleles of most subjects were reportedly predicted accurately from TCR beta sequences. HLA restriction was apparent for most CMV-associated TCR beta chains in a later analysis. In a later analysis, HLA-associated beta chains showed higher expansion and lower generation probabilities than comparable chains. Cytomegalovirus association was assigned to under 200 TCR beta chains.

Comments on this clone: Its antigen is still unknown.

The PCR was carried out with 60 Vbeta primers and 13 Jbeta primers. Generated by immunoSEQ multiplex PCR, the TCRdb table keeps only in-frame clones and is missing some. The sample includes 200,000 or so clones, more than 75% of them seen just once. The length of the CDR3 is 15 residues. Germline V gene data show CDR1 as SGHTA and CDR2 as FQGTGA. The V end lost 5 bases, the J end lost 1 base, and 12 bases lay between the germline ends. Sequenced material: PBMCs. The TCR was taken from a girl under three years old in good health and CMV-seronegative. The chain carries TRBV7-3 and TRBJ2-1; D call uncertain. The CDR3 reads CASSPRSGSYNEQFF. The CDR3 DNA reads TGTGCCAGCAGCCCGCGCTCCGGGTCCTACAATGAGCAGTTCTTC.